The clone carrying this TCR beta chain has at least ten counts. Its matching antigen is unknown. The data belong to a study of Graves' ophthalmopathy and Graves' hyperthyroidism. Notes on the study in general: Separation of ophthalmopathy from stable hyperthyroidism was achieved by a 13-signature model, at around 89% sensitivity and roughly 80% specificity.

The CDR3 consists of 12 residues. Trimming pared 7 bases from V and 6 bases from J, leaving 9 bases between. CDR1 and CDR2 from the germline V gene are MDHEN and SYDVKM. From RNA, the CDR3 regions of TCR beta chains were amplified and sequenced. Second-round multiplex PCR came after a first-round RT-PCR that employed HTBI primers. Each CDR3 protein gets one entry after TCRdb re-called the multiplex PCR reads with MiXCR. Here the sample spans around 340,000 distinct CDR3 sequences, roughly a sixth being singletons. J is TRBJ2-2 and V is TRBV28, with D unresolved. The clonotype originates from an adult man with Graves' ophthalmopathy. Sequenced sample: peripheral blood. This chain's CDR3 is CASKWVAGELFF. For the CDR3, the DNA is TGTGCCAGCAAGTGGGTGGCCGGGGAGCTGTTTTTT.